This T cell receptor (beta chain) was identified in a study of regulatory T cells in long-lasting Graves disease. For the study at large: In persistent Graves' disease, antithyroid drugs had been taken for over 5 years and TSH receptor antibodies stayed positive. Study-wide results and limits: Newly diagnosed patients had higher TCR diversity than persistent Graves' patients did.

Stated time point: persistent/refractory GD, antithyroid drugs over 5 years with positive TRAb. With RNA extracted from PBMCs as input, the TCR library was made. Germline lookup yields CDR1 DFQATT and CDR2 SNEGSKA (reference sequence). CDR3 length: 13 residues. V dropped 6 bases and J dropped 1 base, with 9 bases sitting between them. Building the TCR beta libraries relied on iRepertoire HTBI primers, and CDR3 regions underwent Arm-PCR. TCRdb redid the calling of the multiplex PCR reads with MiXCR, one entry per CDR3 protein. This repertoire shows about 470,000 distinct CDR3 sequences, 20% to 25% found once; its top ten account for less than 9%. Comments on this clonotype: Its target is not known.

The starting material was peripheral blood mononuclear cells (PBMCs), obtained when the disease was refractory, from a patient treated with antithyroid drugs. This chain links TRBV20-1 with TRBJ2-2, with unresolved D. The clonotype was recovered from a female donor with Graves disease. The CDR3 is CSAHAVNTGELFF. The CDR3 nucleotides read TGCAGTGCACACGCCGTGAACACCGGGGAGCTGTTTTTT.